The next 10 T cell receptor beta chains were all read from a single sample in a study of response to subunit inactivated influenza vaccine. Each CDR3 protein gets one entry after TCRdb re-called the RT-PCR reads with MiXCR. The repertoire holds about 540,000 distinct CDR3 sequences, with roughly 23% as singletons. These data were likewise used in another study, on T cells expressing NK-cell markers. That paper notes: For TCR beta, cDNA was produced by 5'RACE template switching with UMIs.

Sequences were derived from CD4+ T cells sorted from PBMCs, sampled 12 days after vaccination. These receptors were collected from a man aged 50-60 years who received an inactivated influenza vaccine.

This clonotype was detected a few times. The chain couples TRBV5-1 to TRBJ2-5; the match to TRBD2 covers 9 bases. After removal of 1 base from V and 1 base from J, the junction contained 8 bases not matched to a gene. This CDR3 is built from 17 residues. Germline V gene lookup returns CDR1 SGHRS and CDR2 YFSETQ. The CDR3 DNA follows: TGCGCCAGCAGCTTGAATAGGCTAGCGGGGACCCAAGAGACCCAGTACTTC. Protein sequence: CASSLNRLAGTQETQYF.

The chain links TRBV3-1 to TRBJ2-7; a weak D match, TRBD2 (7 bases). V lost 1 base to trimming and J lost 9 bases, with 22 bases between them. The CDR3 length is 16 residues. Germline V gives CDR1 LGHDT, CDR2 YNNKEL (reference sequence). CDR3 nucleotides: TGTGCCAGCAGCCAAGTTGCGGGGACGGGGGGCGCGCGGCAGTACTTC. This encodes CASSQVAGTGGARQYF.

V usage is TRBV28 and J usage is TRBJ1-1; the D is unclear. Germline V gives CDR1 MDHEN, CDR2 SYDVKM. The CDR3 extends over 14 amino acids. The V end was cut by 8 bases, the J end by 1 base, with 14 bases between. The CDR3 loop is CASRSGRTNTEAFF. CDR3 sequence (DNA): TGTGCCAGCCGGAGTGGCAGGACGAACACTGAAGCTTTCTTT.

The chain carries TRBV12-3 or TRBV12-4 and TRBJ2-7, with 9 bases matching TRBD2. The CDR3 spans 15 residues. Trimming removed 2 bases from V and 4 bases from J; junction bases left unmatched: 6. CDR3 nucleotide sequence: TGTGCCAGCAGTTTATGGCGGGGGGGCTTATACGAGCAGTACTTC. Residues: CASSLWRGGLYEQYF.

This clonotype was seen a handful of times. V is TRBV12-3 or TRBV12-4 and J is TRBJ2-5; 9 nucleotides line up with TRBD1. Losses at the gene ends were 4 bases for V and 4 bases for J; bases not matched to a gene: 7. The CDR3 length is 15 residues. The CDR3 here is CASSWDREPSETQYF. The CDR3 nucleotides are TGTGCCAGCAGTTGGGACAGGGAACCCTCAGAGACCCAGTACTTC.

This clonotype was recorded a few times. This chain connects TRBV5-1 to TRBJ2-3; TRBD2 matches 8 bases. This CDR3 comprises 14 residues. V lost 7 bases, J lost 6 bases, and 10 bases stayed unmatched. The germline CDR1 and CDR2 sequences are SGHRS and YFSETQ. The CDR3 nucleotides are TGCGCCAGCGGAACGGGGGGGCCGTGGGATACGCAGTATTTT. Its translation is CASGTGGPWDTQYF.

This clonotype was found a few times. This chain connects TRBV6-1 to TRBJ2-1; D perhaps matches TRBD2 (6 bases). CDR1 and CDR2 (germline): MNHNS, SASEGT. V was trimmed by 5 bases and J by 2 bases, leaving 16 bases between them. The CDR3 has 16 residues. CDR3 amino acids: CASSRLTRGPYNEQFF. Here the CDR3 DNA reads TGTGCCAGCAGTCGACTGACTAGGGGACCCTACAATGAGCAGTTCTTC.

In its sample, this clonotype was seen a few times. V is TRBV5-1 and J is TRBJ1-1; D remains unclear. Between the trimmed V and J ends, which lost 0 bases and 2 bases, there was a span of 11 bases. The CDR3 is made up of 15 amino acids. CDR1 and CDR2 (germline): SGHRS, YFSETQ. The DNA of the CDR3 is TGCGCCAGCAGCTTGGCTCCTGACGGAAACACTGAAGCTTTCTTT. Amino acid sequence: CASSLAPDGNTEAFF.

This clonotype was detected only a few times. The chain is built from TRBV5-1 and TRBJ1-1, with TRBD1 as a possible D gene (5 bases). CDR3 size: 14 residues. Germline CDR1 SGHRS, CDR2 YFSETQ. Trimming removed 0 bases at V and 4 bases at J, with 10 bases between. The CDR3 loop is CASSLGQGPTEAFF. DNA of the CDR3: TGCGCCAGCAGCTTGGGGCAGGGCCCCACTGAAGCTTTCTTT.

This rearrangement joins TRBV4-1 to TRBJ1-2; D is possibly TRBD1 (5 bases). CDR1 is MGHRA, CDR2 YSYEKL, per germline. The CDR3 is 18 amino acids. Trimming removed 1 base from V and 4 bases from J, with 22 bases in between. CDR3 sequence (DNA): TGCGCCAGCAGCCAAGTCCAGGGCGGGGGACCTCGGGTCTATGGCTACACCTTC. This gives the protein CASSQVQGGGPRVYGYTF.